The clone carrying this T cell receptor (beta chain) showed up many times. Its specificity is not known. The CDR3 runs to 14 residues. Germline CDR1 is SEHNR and CDR2 is FQNEAQ (reference sequence). Trimming cost V 8 bases and J 5 bases, with 13 bases left between them. Investigators prepared the TCR beta libraries by applying iRepertoire HTBI primers and Arm-PCR of CDR3 regions. MiXCR, applied by TCRdb to the multiplex PCR reads, yields one record per CDR3 protein. The repertoire holds around 250,000 distinct CDR3 sequences, about 18% seen once, with 14% in the top ten. Time point specified: newly diagnosed GD, antithyroid drugs for less than 3 months. Construction of the TCR library relied on RNA isolated from PBMCs. Patients with Graves' disease were diagnosed by American Thyroid Association guidelines. The patients included were those that came from an endocrinology department in Xi'an, China. The data derive from a study of regulatory T cells in long-lasting Graves disease.

Overall study findings and caveats: Persistent disease samples used TRBV28, TRBJ1-2 and TRBJ2-5 preferentially.

These data also formed part of another study, on T cells in Graves' hyperthyroidism and ophthalmopathy.

The receptor was derived from a woman younger than 45 with Graves disease. The sequencing here drew on peripheral blood mononuclear cells (PBMCs), taken at new diagnosis, from a patient treated with antithyroid drugs. J is TRBJ1-6 and V is TRBV7-9; unclear D gene. Written as DNA, the CDR3 is TGTGCCAGCCGATCTGGTAACCATAATTCACCCCTCCACTTT. Protein product: CASRSGNHNSPLHF.